This T cell receptor (beta chain) was captured in a study of OX40 agonist ivuxolimab in advanced cancers. Study as a whole: People in dose escalation had one of these cancers: hepatocellular carcinoma, melanoma, renal cell or head and neck cancer. Two cutaneous melanoma patients and one hepatocellular carcinoma patient, three in all, had partial responses.

Method: immunoSEQ multiplex PCR; TCRdb's copy keeps in-frame clones and lacks some. The table has about 47,000 clones, 84% seen once. General study findings and limits: At 0.1 to 3.0 mg/kg, CD4+ and CD8+ blood T cells expanded clonally by week 6. Some patients who did not respond also had low normalized T-cell clonal expansion.

This CDR3 comprises 12 residues. The V and J ends lost 3 bases and 0 bases respectively, with 6 bases between them. Per germline, CDR1 GTSNPN and CDR2 SVGIG (reference sequence). On this clone itself: What it binds is unknown.

The specimen comprised CD4+ or CD8+ T cells sorted from blood, sampled in a trial of the OX40 agonist ivuxolimab. The genes are TRBV30 and TRBJ2-7; tentative D call: TRBD1 (5 bases). The clonotype comes from an adult with an advanced solid tumor such as melanoma, head and neck, liver or kidney cancer. Written as DNA, the CDR3 is TGTGCCTGGAGACAGGACTCCTACGAGCAGTACTTC. This encodes CAWRQDSYEQYF.